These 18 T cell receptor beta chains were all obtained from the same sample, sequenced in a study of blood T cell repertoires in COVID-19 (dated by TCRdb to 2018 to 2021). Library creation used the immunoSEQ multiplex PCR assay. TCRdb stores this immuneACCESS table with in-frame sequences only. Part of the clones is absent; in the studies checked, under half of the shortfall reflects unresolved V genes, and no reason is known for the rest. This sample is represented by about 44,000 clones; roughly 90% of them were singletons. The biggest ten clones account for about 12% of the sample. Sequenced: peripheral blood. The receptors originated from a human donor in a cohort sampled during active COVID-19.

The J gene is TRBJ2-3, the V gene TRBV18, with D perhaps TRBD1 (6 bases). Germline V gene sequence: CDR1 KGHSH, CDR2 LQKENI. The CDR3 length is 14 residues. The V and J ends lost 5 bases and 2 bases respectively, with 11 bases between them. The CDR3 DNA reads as TGTGCCAGCTCATCCAGGGGAAACACAGATACGCAGTATTTT. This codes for CASSSRGNTDTQYF. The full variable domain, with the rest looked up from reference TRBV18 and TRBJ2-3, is NAGVMQNPRHLVRRRGQEARLRCSPMKGHSHVYWYRQLPEEGLKFMVYLQKENIIDESGMPKERFSAEFPKEGPSILRIQQVVRGDSAAYFCASSSRGNTDTQYFGPGTRLTVL.

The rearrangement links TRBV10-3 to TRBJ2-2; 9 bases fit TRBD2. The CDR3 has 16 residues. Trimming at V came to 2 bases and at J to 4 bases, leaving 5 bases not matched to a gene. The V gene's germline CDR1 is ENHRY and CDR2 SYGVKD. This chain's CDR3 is CAISEVAGASTGELFF. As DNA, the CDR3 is TGTGCCATCAGTGAGGTAGCGGGGGCCTCCACCGGGGAGCTGTTTTTT.

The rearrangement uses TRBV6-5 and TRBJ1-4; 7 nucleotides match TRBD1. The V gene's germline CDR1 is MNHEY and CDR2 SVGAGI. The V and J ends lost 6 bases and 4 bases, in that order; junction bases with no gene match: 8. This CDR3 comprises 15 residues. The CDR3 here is CASRSHGTVNEKLFF. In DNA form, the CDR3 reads TGTGCCAGCAGATCTCACGGGACAGTTAATGAAAAACTGTTTTTT.

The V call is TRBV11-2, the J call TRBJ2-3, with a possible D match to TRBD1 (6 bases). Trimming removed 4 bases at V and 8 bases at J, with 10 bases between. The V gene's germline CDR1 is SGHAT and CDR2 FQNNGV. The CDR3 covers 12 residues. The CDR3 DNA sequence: TGTGCCAGCAGCTCGGACAGAGCTACGCAGTATTTT. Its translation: CASSSDRATQYF.

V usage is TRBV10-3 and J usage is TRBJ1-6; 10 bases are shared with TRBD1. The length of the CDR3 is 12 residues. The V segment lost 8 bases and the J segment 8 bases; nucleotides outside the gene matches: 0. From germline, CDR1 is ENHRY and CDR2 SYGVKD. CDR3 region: CAIGQGDSPLHF. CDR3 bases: TGTGCCATCGGACAGGGGGATTCACCCCTCCACTTT.

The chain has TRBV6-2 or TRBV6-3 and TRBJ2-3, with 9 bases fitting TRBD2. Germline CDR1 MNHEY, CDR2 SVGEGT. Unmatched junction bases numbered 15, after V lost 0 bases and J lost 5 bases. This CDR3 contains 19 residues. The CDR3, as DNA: TGTGCCAGCAGTTACTCGATTGCTAGCGGGACCATACATAAAGATACGCAGTATTTT. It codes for CASSYSIASGTIHKDTQYF.

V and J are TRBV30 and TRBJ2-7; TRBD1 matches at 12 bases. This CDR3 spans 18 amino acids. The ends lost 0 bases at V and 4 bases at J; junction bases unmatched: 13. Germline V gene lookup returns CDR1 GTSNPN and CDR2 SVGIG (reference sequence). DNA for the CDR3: TGTGCCTGGAGTGTACTCGATTGGGACAGGGGGCGAAAATACGAGCAGTACTTC. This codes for CAWSVLDWDRGRKYEQYF.

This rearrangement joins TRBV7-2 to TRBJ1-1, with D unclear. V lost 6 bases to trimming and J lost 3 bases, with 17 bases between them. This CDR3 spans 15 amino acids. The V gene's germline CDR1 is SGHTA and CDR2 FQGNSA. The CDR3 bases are TGTGCCAGCAGATCCGCGGGTTGGGCCGACACTGAAGCTTTCTTT. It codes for CASRSAGWADTEAFF.

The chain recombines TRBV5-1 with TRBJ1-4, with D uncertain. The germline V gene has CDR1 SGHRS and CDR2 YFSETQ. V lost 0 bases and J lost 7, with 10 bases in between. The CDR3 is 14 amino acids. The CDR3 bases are TGCGCCAGCAGCTTGGCGCCGACACCTGAAAAACTGTTTTTT. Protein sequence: CASSLAPTPEKLFF.

The CDR3 sequence is CASSLDRGRQGGNTIYF. The CDR3, as DNA: TGTGCCAGCAGCTTAGACCGAGGACGACAGGGAGGAAACACCATATATTTT. The rearrangement links TRBV11-2 to TRBJ1-3; 7 bases agree with TRBD1. V shed 0 bases and J 4 bases; nucleotides not matched to a gene: 9. Germline-derived CDR1 and CDR2 are SGHAT and FQNNGV. This CDR3 is built from 17 residues.

CDR3 bases: TGTGCCAGCAGTTCCCCACTAGGCGGGAGGTCTGATACGCAGTATTTT. It is translated as CASSSPLGGRSDTQYF. V and J are TRBV2 and TRBJ2-3; 8 bases map to TRBD2. CDR1 and CDR2 from the germline V gene are SNHLY and FYNNEI. This CDR3 is 16 amino acids long. Trimming cost V 5 bases and J 6 bases; bases outside gene matches: 13.

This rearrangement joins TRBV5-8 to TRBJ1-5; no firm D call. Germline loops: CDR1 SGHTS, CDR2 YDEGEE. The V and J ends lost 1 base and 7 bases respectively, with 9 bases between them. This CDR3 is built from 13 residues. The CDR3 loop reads CASSLIPGQPQHF. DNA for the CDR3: TGTGCCAGCAGCTTGATTCCGGGGCAGCCCCAGCATTTT. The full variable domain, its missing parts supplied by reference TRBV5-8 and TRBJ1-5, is EAGVTQSPTHLIKTRGQQATLRCSPISGHTSVYWYQQALGLGLQFLLWYDEGEERNRGNFPPRFSGRQFPNYSSELNVNALELEDSALYLCASSLIPGQPQHFGDGTRLSIL.

CDR3 loop: CASSSTGQATTDTQYF. Written as DNA, the CDR3 is TGTGCCAGCAGCTCCACAGGACAGGCAACCACAGATACGCAGTATTTT. The V call is TRBV11-2, the J call TRBJ2-3; 7 positions agree with TRBD1. V lost 4 bases, J lost 2 bases, and 9 bases stayed unmatched. The CDR3 consists of 16 residues. CDR1 is SGHAT and CDR2 is FQNNGV in the germline V gene.

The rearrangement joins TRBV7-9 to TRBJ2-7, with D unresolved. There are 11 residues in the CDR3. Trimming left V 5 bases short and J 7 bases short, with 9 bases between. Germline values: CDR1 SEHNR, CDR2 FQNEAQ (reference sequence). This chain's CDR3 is CASSPQIEQYF. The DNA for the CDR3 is TGTGCCAGCAGCCCCCAGATTGAGCAGTACTTC.

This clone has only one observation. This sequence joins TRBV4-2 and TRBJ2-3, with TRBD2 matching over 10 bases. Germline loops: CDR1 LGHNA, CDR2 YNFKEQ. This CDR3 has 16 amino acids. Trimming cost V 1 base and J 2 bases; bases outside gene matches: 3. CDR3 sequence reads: CASSQVSGRATDTQYF. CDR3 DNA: TGTGCCAGCAGCCAAGTAAGCGGGAGGGCCACAGATACGCAGTATTTT.

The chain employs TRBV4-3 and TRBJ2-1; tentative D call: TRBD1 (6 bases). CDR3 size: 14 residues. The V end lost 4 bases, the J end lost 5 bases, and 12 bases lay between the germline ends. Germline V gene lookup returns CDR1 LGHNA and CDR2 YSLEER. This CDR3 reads CASSPRTDHNEQFF. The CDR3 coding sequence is TGCGCCAGCAGCCCCCGGACAGACCACAATGAGCAGTTCTTC.

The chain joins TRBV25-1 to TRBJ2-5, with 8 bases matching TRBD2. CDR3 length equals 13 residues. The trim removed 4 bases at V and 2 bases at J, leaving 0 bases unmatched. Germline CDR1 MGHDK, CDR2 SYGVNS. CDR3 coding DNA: TGTGCCAGCAGTGCTAGCGGGCAAGAGACCCAGTACTTC. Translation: CASSASGQETQYF.

CDR3 sequence reads: CASSYHPSESNEQFF. In DNA, the CDR3 is TGTGCCAGCAGTTATCACCCTAGCGAATCCAATGAGCAGTTCTTC. The chain is built from TRBV6-6 and TRBJ2-1, with D possibly TRBD2 on 6 matching bases. Trimming took 3 bases from V and 6 from J, leaving 15 bases between them. CDR1 is MNHNY, CDR2 SVGAGI, per germline (reference sequence). The CDR3 extends over 15 amino acids.